Below are 31 T cell receptor beta chains sequenced from a single sample in a study of identifying expanded T cells in peripheral blood. Sequencing used immunoSEQ multiplex PCR; TCRdb keeps in-frame clones, though not all of them. Of about 85,000 clones detected, around 91% appear once; the ten largest clones hold around 2.7%. The specimen was blood. The receptors shown here come from a person between 18 and 75 years old in good health.

The rearrangement joins TRBV19 to TRBJ1-1, with D unclear. Between the trimmed V and J ends, which lost 7 bases and 0 bases, there was a span of 12 bases. Germline V CDR1 and CDR2: LNHDA, SQIVND (reference sequence). The CDR3 loop spans 14 amino acids. CDR3 DNA sequence: TGTGCCAGTACCTCGAACCTTATGAACACTGAAGCTTTCTTT. This encodes CASTSNLMNTEAFF.

V gene TRBV10-3 combines with J gene TRBJ1-3, with TRBD1 as a possible D gene (5 bases). The length of the CDR3 is 13 residues. Per the germline V gene, CDR1 is ENHRY and CDR2 is SYGVKD. Trimming removed 10 bases from V and 8 bases from J, with 18 bases in between. The CDR3 DNA is TGTGCCACCGGGACTCTTTTACCGGACACCATATATTTT. Encoded protein: CATGTLLPDTIYF.

This clone was picked up one time. The chain joins TRBV28 to TRBJ2-1; the D is unclear. Germline V gene lookup returns CDR1 MDHEN and CDR2 SYDVKM. The CDR3 runs 16 residues. V lost 2 bases, J lost 0 bases, and 11 bases lay in between. The CDR3 loop is CASSLPLLGSYNEQFF. Here the CDR3 DNA reads TGTGCCAGCAGTTTACCTCTTTTGGGCTCCTACAATGAGCAGTTCTTC.

The J gene is TRBJ2-1, the V gene TRBV25-1, with D tentatively TRBD1 (5 bases). This CDR3 spans 14 amino acids. CDR1 and CDR2 from the germline V gene are MGHDK and SYGVNS. V lost 4 bases and J 4 bases, leaving 11 bases between the germline ends. The CDR3 DNA follows: TGTGCCAGCAGTGGGCGACAGATGTACAATGAGCAGTTCTTC. Its protein product is CASSGRQMYNEQFF.

V is TRBV7-2 and J is TRBJ2-3; possibly TRBD2 for D (7 bases). Trimming took 6 bases from V and 0 from J, leaving 16 bases between them. Germline lookup yields CDR1 SGHTA and CDR2 FQGNSA. The CDR3 has 16 residues. The chain's CDR3 is CASRKRGGRSTDTQYF. The CDR3 DNA reads as TGTGCCAGCAGAAAGAGGGGGGGAAGGAGCACAGATACGCAGTATTTT.

The chain links TRBV5-4 to TRBJ2-3; D perhaps matches TRBD2 (6 bases). The V gene lost 2 bases and the J gene lost 2 bases, with 12 bases spanning the gap. Germline-derived CDR1 and CDR2 are SGHNT and YYREEE (reference sequence). The CDR3 has 15 amino acids. The CDR3 reads CASSFDGSPTDTQYF. The CDR3 bases are TGTGCCAGCAGCTTCGACGGGAGCCCCACAGATACGCAGTATTTT.

The chain combines TRBV21-1 with TRBJ1-2. TRBV21-1 is given as a pseudogene. The CDR3 length is 19 residues. This chain's CDR3 is CASSSRNKRSTVIQRGYTF. The CDR3 DNA reads TGTGCCAGCAGCTCCCGAAATAAAAGGTCAACGGTTATCCAAAGGGGCTACACCTTC.

The chain combines TRBV7-9 with TRBJ2-7, with a tentative D call TRBD1 (6 bases). From germline, CDR1 is SEHNR and CDR2 FQNEAQ (reference sequence). V was shortened by 4 bases and J by 4 bases, with 17 bases between the two germline ends. The CDR3 is 15 residues long. CDR3 sequence reads: CASSYQQGRRYEQYF. DNA of the CDR3: TGTGCCAGCAGCTATCAACAGGGAAGAAGGTACGAGCAGTACTTC.

The V call is TRBV5-5, the J call TRBJ2-3; D gene unclear. The CDR3 has 14 amino acids. V was trimmed by 3 bases and J by 0 bases, leaving 8 bases between them. Germline CDR1 reads SGHKS; CDR2 reads YYEKEE (reference sequence). CDR3 sequence (DNA): TGTGCCAGCAGCTCCAGGATAAGCACAGATACGCAGTATTTT. The encoded protein is CASSSRISTDTQYF.

This clone has only one observation. The V gene is TRBV7-2, the J gene TRBJ1-2, with D unresolved. Between the trimmed V and J ends, which lost 4 bases and 4 bases, there was a span of 10 bases. The CDR3 is made up of 13 amino acids. Germline CDR1 and CDR2: SGHTA and FQGNSA. The DNA for the CDR3 is TGTGCCAGCAGCTCATTCGGAGTCTATGGCTACACCTTC. Its translation: CASSSFGVYGYTF.

The chain couples TRBV14 to TRBJ2-5; D may be TRBD1 or TRBD2 (5 bases each). Trimming took 6 bases from V and 5 from J, leaving 16 bases between them. The CDR3 totals 14 residues. Germline V gene data show CDR1 as SGHDN and CDR2 as FVKESK. CDR3 amino acids: CASRLPGGGETQYF. The CDR3 region has the DNA TGTGCCAGCAGACTACCTGGGGGTGGGGAGACCCAGTACTTC.

The J gene is TRBJ1-1, the V gene TRBV29-1; TRBD1 is a possible D gene (5 bases). The V gene's germline CDR1 is SQVTM and CDR2 ANQGSEA. V gave up 7 bases and J gave up 1 base, with 13 bases separating them. CDR3 size: 13 residues. CDR3 in amino acids: CSGIGGTNTEAFF. The CDR3 DNA reads as TGCAGCGGTATCGGGGGAACGAACACTGAAGCTTTCTTT. Looking up the rest from reference TRBV29-1 and TRBJ1-1 gives the full variable domain: SAVISQKPSRDICQRGTSLTIQCQVDSQVTMMFWYRQQPGQSLTLIATANQGSEATYESGFVIDKFPISRPNLTFSTLTVSNMSPEDSSIYLCSGIGGTNTEAFFGQGTRLTVV.

The chain employs TRBV4-3 and TRBJ2-5; D is undetermined. The CDR3 extends over 14 amino acids. Germline CDR1 is LGHNA and CDR2 is YSLEER. V was shortened by 0 bases and J by 2 bases, with 7 bases between the two germline ends. CDR3 region: CASSQDRSQETQYF. The CDR3 DNA sequence: TGCGCCAGCAGCCAAGATCGGAGTCAAGAGACCCAGTACTTC.

CDR3: CASSRRDQREQYF. CDR3 DNA sequence: TGTGCCAGCAGCCGCCGGGACCAAAGAGAGCAGTACTTC. V is TRBV7-2 and J is TRBJ2-7; TRBD1 or TRBD2 may be the D gene (5 bases each). Trimming took off 5 bases at V and 7 bases at J, with 15 bases between the two ends. The CDR3 is 13 residues long. Germline assignment: CDR1 SGHTA and CDR2 FQGNSA.

The rearrangement links TRBV29-1 to TRBJ2-1; D gene ambiguous. CDR3 length equals 11 residues. Germline V lookup: CDR1 SQVTM, CDR2 ANQGSEA. V gave up 6 bases and J gave up 8 bases, with 11 bases separating them. The CDR3 DNA reads TGCAGCGTAGAATACAGCGATGAGCAGTTCTTC. This gives the protein CSVEYSDEQFF.

This clone was detected only once. This chain uses TRBV5-1 with TRBJ2-7; TRBD2 might be the D (5 bases). The germline V gene encodes CDR1 SGHRS and CDR2 YFSETQ. Trimming took 1 base from V and 5 from J, leaving 10 bases between them. CDR3 length equals 13 residues. Here the CDR3 DNA reads TGCGCCAGCAGCTTGAGGGAGCTCAACGAGCAGTACTTC. Translation gives CASSLRELNEQYF.

The chain has TRBV27 and TRBJ1-1; D is unclear. Looked up from germline, CDR1 is MNHEY and CDR2 is SMNVEV (reference sequence). The CDR3 runs 13 residues. The V end lost 4 bases, the J end lost 3 bases, and 9 bases lay between the germline ends. Here the CDR3 DNA reads TGTGCCAGCAGTTGGATGCGGGACACTGAAGCTTTCTTT. Protein sequence: CASSWMRDTEAFF.

The rearrangement links TRBV4-1 to TRBJ2-1; TRBD2 aligns across 9 bases. V trimming: 1 base; J trimming: 9 bases; junction bases outside the gene matches: 7. The CDR3 has 15 residues. The V gene's germline CDR1 is MGHRA and CDR2 YSYEKL. The CDR3 DNA reads as TGCGCCAGCAGCCAAGTAATAGCGGGAGTTATTGAGCAGTTCTTC. Its translation: CASSQVIAGVIEQFF.

This chain joins TRBV7-2 and TRBJ2-2; D gene uncertain. The V end lost 7 bases, the J end lost 3 bases, and 9 bases lay between the germline ends. Germline-derived CDR1 and CDR2 are SGHTA and FQGNSA. This CDR3 has 13 residues. The CDR3 DNA reads TGTGCCAGCACCGATGTTCACACCGGGGAGCTGTTTTTT. Its translation is CASTDVHTGELFF.

On this clone: A read error may account for a junction end that differs from germline. The J gene is TRBJ2-1, the V gene TRBV7-7, with 10 bases that match TRBD2. The CDR3 spans 16 residues. CDR1 SSHAT and CDR2 FNYEAQ come from the germline V gene (reference sequence). Written as DNA, the CDR3 is TGTGCTAGCAGCTTAGATCGAGCTAGCGGGGGTAATGAGCAGTTCTTC. Its protein is CASSLDRASGGNEQFF.

The V gene is TRBV19, the J gene TRBJ1-1; D not resolved. Germline V CDR1 and CDR2: LNHDA, SQIVND (reference sequence). Trimming pared 5 bases from V and 4 bases from J, leaving 8 bases between. This CDR3 spans 12 amino acids. CDR3 sequence: CASSPWGTEAFF. The DNA for the CDR3 is TGTGCCAGTAGTCCATGGGGCACTGAAGCTTTCTTT.

The chain is built from TRBV7-9 and TRBJ2-2; 9 positions match TRBD2. Germline-derived CDR1 and CDR2 are SEHNR and FQNEAQ (reference sequence). V lost 3 bases, J lost 5 bases, and 10 bases stayed unmatched. This CDR3 is built from 17 residues. The CDR3 sequence: CASSFGVAGAETGELFF. CDR3 nucleotide sequence: TGTGCCAGCAGCTTTGGGGTAGCGGGAGCGGAGACCGGGGAGCTGTTTTTT.

The rearrangement uses TRBV21-1 and TRBJ2-4; TRBD2, the D gene given by the table, was not confirmed from the DNA. TRBV21-1 is a listed pseudogene. The CDR3 is 16 residues long. The CDR3 DNA is TGTGCCAGCAGCTACATGGTACGGCAGGCGGCGGGGATTCAGTACTTC. Its translation: CASSYMVRQAAGIQYF.

This rearrangement joins TRBV19 to TRBJ1-2; D is undetermined. V was trimmed by 5 bases and J by 5 bases, leaving 15 bases between them. The CDR3 extends over 14 amino acids. Germline CDR1 is LNHDA and CDR2 is SQIVND (reference sequence). The CDR3 nucleotides read TGTGCCAGTAGTTATGGCCTGGCTACTTATGGCTACACCTTC. It yields the protein CASSYGLATYGYTF. Full variable domain (missing parts from reference TRBV19 and TRBJ1-2): DGGITQSPKYLFRKEGQNVTLSCEQNLNHDAMYWYRQDPGQGLRLIYYSQIVNDFQKGDIAEGYSVSREKKESFPLTVTSAQKNPTAFYLCASSYGLATYGYTFGSGTRLTVV.

V and J are TRBV2 and TRBJ1-1, with D hard to call. The CDR3 covers 13 residues. The V end lost 8 bases, the J end lost 1 base, and 11 bases lay between the germline ends. The V gene's germline CDR1 is SNHLY and CDR2 FYNNEI. The CDR3 loop reads CASGQAQNTEAFF. The CDR3, as DNA: TGTGCCAGCGGTCAAGCGCAGAACACTGAAGCTTTCTTT.

The chain uses TRBV5-6 and TRBJ2-1, with D perhaps TRBD1 (6 bases). Trimming pared 5 bases from V and 6 bases from J, leaving 18 bases between. Germline V gene data show CDR1 as SGHDT and CDR2 as YYEEEE. The CDR3 has 15 residues. CDR3 region: CASRLPGTIGNEQFF. The DNA of the CDR3 is TGTGCCAGCAGACTGCCGGGGACAATCGGCAATGAGCAGTTCTTC.

The CDR3 sequence: CASSQVTSGRNTQYF. In nucleotides, the CDR3 is TGTGCCAGCAGCCAAGTGACTAGCGGGAGGAATACGCAGTATTTT. The gene calls are TRBV14 and TRBJ2-3, with 13 positions matching TRBD2. Trimming cost V 1 base and J 7 bases; bases outside gene matches: 2. CDR3 length: 15 amino acids. Germline CDR1 is SGHDN and CDR2 is FVKESK.

The J gene is TRBJ1-4, the V gene TRBV2; D not resolved. Germline lookup yields CDR1 SNHLY and CDR2 FYNNEI. This CDR3 comprises 14 residues. The V end lost 7 bases, the J end lost 0 bases, and 9 bases lay between the germline ends. The CDR3 DNA follows: TGTGCCAGCAAGAGCTCAGCAACTAATGAAAAACTGTTTTTT. The encoded protein is CASKSSATNEKLFF.

V gene TRBV21-1 combines with J gene TRBJ2-6; no check of the table's D call, TRBD2, against the DNA was made. TRBV21-1 is recorded as a pseudogene. CDR3 length: 15 amino acids. Here the CDR3 reads CASSKVSPSFWVLTF. CDR3 coding DNA: TGTGCCAGCAGCAAAGTTAGCCCCTCTTTTTGGGTCCTGACTTTC.

The V and J genes are TRBV27 and TRBJ1-2; TRBD1 matches 9 bases. Germline loops: CDR1 MNHEY, CDR2 SMNVEV (reference sequence). This CDR3 has 15 amino acids. Trimming removed 5 bases from V and 7 bases from J; junction bases left unmatched: 11. The CDR3 region is CASSPTLWDRAGYTF. As DNA, the CDR3 is TGTGCCAGCAGTCCAACCCTTTGGGACAGGGCTGGCTACACCTTC.

Points on this clone: At one end the junction does not follow the germline gene, possibly because of a read error. This rearrangement joins TRBV7-7 to TRBJ2-2, with D possibly matching TRBD2 (5 bases). The CDR3 has 14 residues. Germline V gene lookup returns CDR1 SSHAT and CDR2 FNYEAQ (reference sequence). DNA of the CDR3: TGTGCTAGCAGCCCCGCGGGCCCCACCGGGGAGCTGTTTTTT. It is translated as CASSPAGPTGELFF.